The source of this T cell receptor beta chain is a study of long-term antiretroviral therapy in people with HIV. The count of this clone is one. Sequencing relied on immunoSEQ assay v3.0, run at survey level. The protocol was immunoSEQ multiplex PCR, while the TCRdb copy is restricted to in-frame clones and leaves out a portion. The sample has under 20,000 clones, roughly 86% seen once. The starting material was unsorted PBMCs, obtained 0.5 years after starting antiretroviral therapy. This TCR derives from a man aged 35 to 55 with HIV.

CDR3 in amino acids: CASSQDRGPTDQPQHF. DNA for the CDR3: TGTGCCAGCAGCCAAGACAGGGGGCCGACCGATCAGCCCCAGCATTTT. The J gene is TRBJ1-5, the V gene TRBV7-6, with TRBD1 matching over 10 bases. The germline V gene encodes CDR1 SGHVS and CDR2 FNYEAQ. J lost 5 bases, V lost 5 bases, and 9 bases had no gene match. The CDR3 totals 16 residues.